This T cell receptor (beta chain) was sequenced for a study of cytomegalovirus exposure and HLA in healthy donors. Points from the study as a whole: Listed as cytomegalovirus-associated were 150 or so TCR beta chains. Available immune exposure information covered CMV serostatus only. TCR beta V- and J-gene trimming, according to a later analysis, was linked to a missense DCLRE1C variant.

PCR involved 60 Vbeta and 13 Jbeta primers. Only in-frame clones appear in the TCRdb table, and some are missing; sequencing was by immunoSEQ multiplex PCR. The specimen's table records about 160,000 clones. Every donor was a healthy person donating bone marrow. Turning to this clone: Its antigen is not known.

The sample was PBMCs. The receptor was isolated from a woman aged 55-69 years in good health and CMV-seronegative.

The CDR3 coding sequence is TGTGCCAGCAGTTACGGGGGACAGGGGTATGAGCAGTTCTTC. Encoded protein: CASSYGGQGYEQFF. This chain joins TRBV6-5 and TRBJ2-1; 10 nucleotides match TRBD1. There are 14 residues in the CDR3. With 2 bases clipped from V and 8 bases from J, the junction kept 3 bases outside the gene matches. Germline V gene sequence: CDR1 MNHEY, CDR2 SVGAGI.